This T cell receptor beta chain was sequenced for a study of T-cell memory formation after mild COVID-19. Study context: The study found TCR clusters largely donor specific.

Notes on this clonotype: What it recognizes is unknown.

TCRdb recomputed calls from the 5' RACE reads with MiXCR, one row per CDR3 protein. Here the sample spans about 340,000 distinct CDR3 sequences, 20% to 25% being singletons. V lost 5 bases and J lost 2; bases outside the gene matches: 5. This CDR3 spans 15 amino acids. Germline V gene sequence: CDR1 SGHTA, CDR2 FQGNSA. Study conclusions and caveats: Confirmation of SARS-CoV-2 specificity was lacking for second-wave clones peaking day 37. There was a balanced CD4/CD8 profile in clones contracting day 15 to 85, and later expanders leaned CD4+. Mainly CM and EM harbored the contracting CD4+ clones; mainly EMRA harbored the CD8+ ones.

This clonotype was sampled from an adult woman who had mild COVID-19 (a few samples of this study predate the infection). Cell type and time point are not known. Sequencing input: PBMCs or a T cell subset sorted from them (not recorded which). V and J are TRBV7-2 and TRBJ2-1; TRBD1 agrees at 8 bases. The CDR3 DNA is TGTGCCAGCAGCCCCCGGGACAGGCCCTACAATGAGCAGTTCTTC. It codes for CASSPRDRPYNEQFF.